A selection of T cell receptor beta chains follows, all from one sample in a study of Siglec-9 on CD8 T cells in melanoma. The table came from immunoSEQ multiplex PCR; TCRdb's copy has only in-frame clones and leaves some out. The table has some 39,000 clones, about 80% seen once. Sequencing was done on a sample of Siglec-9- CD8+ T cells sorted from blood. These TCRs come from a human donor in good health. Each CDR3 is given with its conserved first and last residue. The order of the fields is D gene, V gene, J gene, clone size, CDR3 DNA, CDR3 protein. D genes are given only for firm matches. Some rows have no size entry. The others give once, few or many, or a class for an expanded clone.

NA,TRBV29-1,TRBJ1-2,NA,TGCAGCGTTGAAGGTTTAGAGTTAGCTAACTATGGCTACACCTTC,CSVEGLELANYGYTF
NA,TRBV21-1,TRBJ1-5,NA,NA,CASSKFAPGTGHYSNQPQHF
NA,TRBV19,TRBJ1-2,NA,TGTGCCAGTAGTATTTATCCGGGGAGTGGAGGCTACACCTTC,CASSIYPGSGGYTF
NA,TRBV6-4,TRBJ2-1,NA,TGTGCCAGCAGTGACAGCTCCGGCTCCTACAATGAGCAGTTCTTC,CASSDSSGSYNEQFF
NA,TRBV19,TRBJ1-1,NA,TGTGCCAGTAGTGGCTACGAGGAAGGAAATACTGAAGCTTTCTTT,CASSGYEEGNTEAFF
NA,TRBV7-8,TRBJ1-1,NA,TGTGCCAGCAGCTTAGCCAGGGAATCCCCTGAAGCTTTCTTT,CASSLARESPEAFF
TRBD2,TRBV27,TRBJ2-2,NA,TGTGCCAGCAGTCCCCCGGGACTAGCCGCCCCTCCCGGGGAGCTGTTTTTT,CASSPPGLAAPPGELFF
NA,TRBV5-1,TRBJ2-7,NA,TGCGCCAGCAGGGCCCGACCCCCCTACGAGCAGTACTTC,CASRARPPYEQYF
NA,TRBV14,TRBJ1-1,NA,TGTGCCAGCAGCCAACTCACCGGGATTAGGTGGGTCACTGAAGCTTTCTTT,CASSQLTGIRWVTEAFF
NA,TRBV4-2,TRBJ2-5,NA,TGTGCCAGCAGTCTGGGGACTCAAGAGACCCAGTACTTC,CASSLGTQETQYF
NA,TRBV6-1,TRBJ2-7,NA,TGTGCCAGCAGTGAAGCGGGATGGGGAAGCTACGAGCAGTACTTC,CASSEAGWGSYEQYF
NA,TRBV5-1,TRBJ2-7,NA,TGCGCCAGCAGCTTGTCAGGGGGGGAAGTCCACGAGCAGTACTTC,CASSLSGGEVHEQYF
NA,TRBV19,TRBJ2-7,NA,TGTGCCAGTAGAAACCGGGACACCTCCTACGAGCAGTACTTC,CASRNRDTSYEQYF
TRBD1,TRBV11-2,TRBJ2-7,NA,TGTGCCAGCAGCTACAGTGGACAGGGGTTCTACGAGCAGTACTTC,CASSYSGQGFYEQYF
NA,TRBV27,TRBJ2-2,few,TGTGCCAGCAGTTGGCAGGTGAACACCGGGGAGCTGTTTTTT,CASSWQVNTGELFF
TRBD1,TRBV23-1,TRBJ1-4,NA,TGCGCCAGCAGTCAATCCCGGGACAGGGAAACCTCAACTAATGAAAAACTGTTTTTT,CASSQSRDRETSTNEKLFF
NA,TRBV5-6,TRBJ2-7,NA,TGTGCCAGCAGCTTGGAGATGGAGGGTGGGTATGGGGAGCAGTACTTC,CASSLEMEGGYGEQYF
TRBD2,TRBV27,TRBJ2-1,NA,TGTGCCAGCAGTTGGGCGGGAGTCGCCCCCCCCGAGCAGTTCTTC,CASSWAGVAPPEQFF
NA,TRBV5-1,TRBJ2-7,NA,TGCGCCAGCAGCTCACGCCAGATGGACGAGCAGTACTTC,CASSSRQMDEQYF
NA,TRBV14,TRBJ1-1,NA,TGTGCCAGCAGCCAATCGGTCAGCGACCTTGAAGCTTTCTTT,CASSQSVSDLEAFF
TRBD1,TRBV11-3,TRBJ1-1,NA,TGTGCCAGCAGCGGATACAGGGGGCTGAACACTGAAGCTTTCTTT,CASSGYRGLNTEAFF
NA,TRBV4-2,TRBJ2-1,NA,TGTGCCAGCAGCCTGGGGCGGGAGCAGTTCTTC,CASSLGREQFF